This TCR beta chain was captured in a study of shared clonotypes between healthy human individuals. At the level of the study: Each donor contributed plates that comprised three CD4 naive, three CD4 memory, two CD8 naive and one CD8 memory.

Concerning this clone itself: Its cognate antigen is unknown.

Deep was the level at which the assay was run. Here immunoSEQ multiplex PCR was the method, and the copy in TCRdb shows in-frame clones only, minus some. The sample lists 2 million to 2.5 million clones, 90% to 97% occurring once. Study observations and caveats: Richness estimates generally favored naive over memory subsets.

The CDR3 consists of 14 residues. V lost 6 bases, J lost 2 bases, and 6 bases stayed unmatched. In germline, CDR1 is SNHLY, CDR2 FYNNEI. The receptor was isolated from a man in his late teens or twenties in good health. Sequencing was performed on naive CD4+ T cells sorted from blood. The sample's subset: CD45RA+ positively selected. The chain employs TRBV2 and TRBJ2-7, with 8 bases identical to TRBD1. The CDR3 coding sequence is TGTGCCAGCAGCCCGGGACAGGTCACCTACGAGCAGTACTTC. Translated: CASSPGQVTYEQYF. Drawing the rest from reference TRBV2 and TRBJ2-7, the complete variable domain is EPEVTQTPSHQVTQMGQEVILRCVPISNHLYFYWYRQILGQKVEFLVSFYNNEISEKSEIFDDQFSVERPDGSNFTLKIRSTKLEDSAMYFCASSPGQVTYEQYFGPGTRLTVT.